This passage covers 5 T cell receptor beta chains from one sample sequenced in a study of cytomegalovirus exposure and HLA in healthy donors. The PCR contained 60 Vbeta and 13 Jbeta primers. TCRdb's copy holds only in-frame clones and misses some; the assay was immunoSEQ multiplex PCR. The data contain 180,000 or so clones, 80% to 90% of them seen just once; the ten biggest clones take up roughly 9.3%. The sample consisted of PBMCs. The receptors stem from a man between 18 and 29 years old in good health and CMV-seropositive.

The CDR3 is CARSLVAGDRTGELFF. The CDR3 DNA reads as TGTGCCAGAAGCTTGGTGGCGGGGGACCGCACCGGGGAGCTGTTTTTT. The chain recombines TRBV5-3 with TRBJ2-2; 7 bases are shared with TRBD2. TRBV5-3 is sorted into the ORF group, with uncertain function. The CDR3 has 16 residues. Trimming cost V 0 bases and J 4 bases; bases outside gene matches: 6.

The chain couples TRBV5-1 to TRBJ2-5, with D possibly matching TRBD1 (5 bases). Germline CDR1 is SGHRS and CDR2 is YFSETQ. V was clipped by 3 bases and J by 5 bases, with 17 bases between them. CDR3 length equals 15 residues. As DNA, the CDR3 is TGCGCCAGCAGCTCCCTCTCAGGGATATTGGAGACCCAGTACTTC. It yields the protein CASSSLSGILETQYF.

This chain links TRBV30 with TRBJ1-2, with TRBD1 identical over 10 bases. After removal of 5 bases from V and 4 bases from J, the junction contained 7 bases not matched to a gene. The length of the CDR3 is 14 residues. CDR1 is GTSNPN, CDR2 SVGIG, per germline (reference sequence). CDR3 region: CAWENRDRGYGYTF. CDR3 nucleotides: TGTGCCTGGGAAAACCGGGACAGGGGCTATGGCTACACCTTC.

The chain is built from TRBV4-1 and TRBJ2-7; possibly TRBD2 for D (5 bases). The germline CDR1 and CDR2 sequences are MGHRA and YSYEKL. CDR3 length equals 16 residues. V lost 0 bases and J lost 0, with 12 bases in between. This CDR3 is CASSQDGGGSSYEQYF. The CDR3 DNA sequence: TGCGCCAGCAGCCAAGATGGAGGTGGGAGCTCCTACGAGCAGTACTTC.

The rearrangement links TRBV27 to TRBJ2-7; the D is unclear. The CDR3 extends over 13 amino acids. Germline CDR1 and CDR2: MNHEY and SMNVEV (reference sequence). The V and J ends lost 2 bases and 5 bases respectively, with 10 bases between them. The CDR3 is CASSLIGRDEQYF. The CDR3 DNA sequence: TGTGCCAGCAGTTTAATCGGCCGGGACGAGCAGTACTTC.